This T cell receptor beta chain was retrieved from a study of read filtering for tumor transcriptome and immune sequencing. Study summary: By R-ISS, stages I, II and III held about 8, 15 and 7 patients.

This clonotype was detected only a few times. This may arise from a read error, as a much more abundant clone is one base away. Per germline, CDR1 SEHNR and CDR2 FQNEAQ (reference sequence). The CDR3 runs 12 residues. Between the trimmed V and J ends, which lost 5 bases and 1 base, there was a span of 6 bases. From approximately 430 ng of RNA, a library with molecular barcoded alpha/delta and beta/gamma adaptors was made. TCRdb passed the reads through MiXCR, listing each CDR3 protein once. The table shows over 45,000 distinct CDR3 sequences, with around a fifth occurring only once. This receptor was identified in a donor older than 35 with multiple myeloma. The sample consisted of a population of CD138-negative cells sorted from bone marrow. The J gene is TRBJ2-7, the V gene TRBV7-9; a weak D match, TRBD1 (6 bases). As DNA, the CDR3 is TGTGCCAGCAGCACAGGGTCCTACGAGCAGTACTTC. It yields the protein CASSTGSYEQYF.